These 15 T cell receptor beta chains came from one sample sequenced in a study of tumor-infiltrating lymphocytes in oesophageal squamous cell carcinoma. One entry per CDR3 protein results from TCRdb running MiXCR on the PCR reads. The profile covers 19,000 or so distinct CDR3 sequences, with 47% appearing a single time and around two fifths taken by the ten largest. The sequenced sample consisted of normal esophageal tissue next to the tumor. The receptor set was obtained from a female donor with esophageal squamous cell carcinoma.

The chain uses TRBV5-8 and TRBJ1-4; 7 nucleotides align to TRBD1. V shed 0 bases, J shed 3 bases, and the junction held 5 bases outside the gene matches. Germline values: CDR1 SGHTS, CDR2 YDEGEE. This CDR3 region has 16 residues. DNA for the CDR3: TGTGCCAGCAGCTTGGGGCAGGGGGACTCTAATGAAAAACTGTTTTTT. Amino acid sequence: CASSLGQGDSNEKLFF.

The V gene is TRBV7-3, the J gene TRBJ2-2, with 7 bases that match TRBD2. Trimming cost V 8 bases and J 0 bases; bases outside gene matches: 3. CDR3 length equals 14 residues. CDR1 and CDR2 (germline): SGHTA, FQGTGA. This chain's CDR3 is CASVGGSNTGELFF. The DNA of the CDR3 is TGTGCCAGCGTCGGGGGGTCGAACACCGGGGAGCTGTTTTTT.

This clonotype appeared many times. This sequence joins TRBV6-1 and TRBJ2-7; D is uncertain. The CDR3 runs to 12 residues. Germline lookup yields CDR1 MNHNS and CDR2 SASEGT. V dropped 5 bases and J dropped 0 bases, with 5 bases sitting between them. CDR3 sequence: CASSPTSYEQYF. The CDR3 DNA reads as TGTGCCAGCAGTCCCACCTCCTACGAGCAGTACTTC.

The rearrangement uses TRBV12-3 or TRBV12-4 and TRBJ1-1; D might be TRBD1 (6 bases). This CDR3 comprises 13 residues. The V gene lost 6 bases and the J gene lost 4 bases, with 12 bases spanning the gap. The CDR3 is CASSLTGPTEAFF. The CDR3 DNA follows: TGTGCCAGCAGCCTTACAGGGCCCACTGAAGCTTTCTTT.

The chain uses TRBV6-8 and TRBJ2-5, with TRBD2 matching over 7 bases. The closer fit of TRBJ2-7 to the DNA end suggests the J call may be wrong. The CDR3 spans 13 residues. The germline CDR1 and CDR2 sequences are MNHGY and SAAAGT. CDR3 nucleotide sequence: TGTGCCAGCACCGGGGGGTCCTCCTACGAGCAGTACTTC. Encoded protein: CASTGGSSYEQYF.

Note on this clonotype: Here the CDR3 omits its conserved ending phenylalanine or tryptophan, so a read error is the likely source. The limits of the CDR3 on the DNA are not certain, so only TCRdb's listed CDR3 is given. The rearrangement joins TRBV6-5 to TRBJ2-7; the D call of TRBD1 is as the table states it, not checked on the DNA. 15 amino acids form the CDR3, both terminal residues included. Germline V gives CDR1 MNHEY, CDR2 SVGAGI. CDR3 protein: CASSETATYGYTFGS.

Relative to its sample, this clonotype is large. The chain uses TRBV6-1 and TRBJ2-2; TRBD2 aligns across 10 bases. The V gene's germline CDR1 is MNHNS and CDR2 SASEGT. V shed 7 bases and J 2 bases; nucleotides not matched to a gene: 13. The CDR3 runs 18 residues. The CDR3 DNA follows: TGTGCCAGCATGTTCCGGTTTAGCGGGGGGTCCAACACCGGGGAGCTGTTTTTT. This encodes CASMFRFSGGSNTGELFF.

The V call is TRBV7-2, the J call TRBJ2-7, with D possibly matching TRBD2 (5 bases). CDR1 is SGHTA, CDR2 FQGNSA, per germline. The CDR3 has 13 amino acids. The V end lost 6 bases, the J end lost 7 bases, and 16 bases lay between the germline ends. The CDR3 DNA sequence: TGTGCCAGCAGGCGGGCGCTATACAATGAGCAGTACTTC. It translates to CASRRALYNEQYF.

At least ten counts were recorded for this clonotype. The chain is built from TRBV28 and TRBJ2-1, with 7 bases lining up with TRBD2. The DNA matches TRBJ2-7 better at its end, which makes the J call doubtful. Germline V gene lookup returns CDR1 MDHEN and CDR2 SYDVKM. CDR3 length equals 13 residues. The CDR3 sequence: CASTPGGYNEQYF. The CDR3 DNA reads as TGTGCCAGCACCCCGGGGGGATACAATGAGCAGTACTTC.

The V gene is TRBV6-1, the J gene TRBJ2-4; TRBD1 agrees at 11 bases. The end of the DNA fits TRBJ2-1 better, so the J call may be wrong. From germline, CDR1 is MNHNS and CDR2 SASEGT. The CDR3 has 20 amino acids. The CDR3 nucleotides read TGTGCCAGCAGAGTTGAGCTGGGACAGGGGGAGCGAAACTCCTACAATGAGCAGTTCTTC. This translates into CASRVELGQGERNSYNEQFF.

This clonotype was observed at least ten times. CDR3 amino acids: CASSQDESLGAFF. The CDR3 DNA follows: TGCGCCAGCAGCCAAGATGAGTCGTTGGGGGCTTTCTTT. The rearrangement links TRBV4-3 to TRBJ1-1; D call uncertain. The V gene lost 0 bases and the J gene lost 11 bases, with 13 bases spanning the gap. The V gene's germline CDR1 is LGHNA and CDR2 YSLEER. The CDR3 runs 13 residues.

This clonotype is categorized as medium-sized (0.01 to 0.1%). The CDR3 loop is CASSSGGSGKQYF. As DNA, the CDR3 is TGTGCCAGCAGTTCTGGGGGGAGCGGGAAGCAGTACTTC. The J gene is TRBJ2-7, the V gene TRBV7-3; 7 nucleotides align to TRBD2. The junction had 10 bases not matched to a gene; V was cut back by 6 bases and J by 8 bases. CDR3 length: 13 amino acids. The germline V gene encodes CDR1 SGHTA and CDR2 FQGTGA.

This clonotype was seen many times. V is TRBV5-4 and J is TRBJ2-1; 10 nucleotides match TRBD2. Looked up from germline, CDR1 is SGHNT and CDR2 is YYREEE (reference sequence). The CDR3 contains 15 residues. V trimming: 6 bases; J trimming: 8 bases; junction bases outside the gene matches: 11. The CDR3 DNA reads TGTGCCAGCAACAAGATAGCGGGGGGCTCTCATGAGCAGTTCTTC. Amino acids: CASNKIAGGSHEQFF.

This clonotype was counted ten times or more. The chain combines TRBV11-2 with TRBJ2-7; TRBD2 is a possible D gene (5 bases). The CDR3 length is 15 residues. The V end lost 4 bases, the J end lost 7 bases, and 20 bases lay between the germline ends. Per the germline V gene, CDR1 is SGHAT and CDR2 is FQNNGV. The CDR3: CASSSRADPGGEQYF. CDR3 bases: TGTGCCAGCAGCTCACGAGCGGACCCCGGCGGGGAGCAGTACTTC. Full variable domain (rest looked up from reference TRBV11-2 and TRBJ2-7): EAGVAQSPRYKIIEKRQSVAFWCNPISGHATLYWYQQILGQGPKLLIQFQNNGVVDDSQLPKDRFSAERLKGVDSTLKIQPAKLEDSAVYLCASSSRADPGGEQYFGPGTRLTVT.

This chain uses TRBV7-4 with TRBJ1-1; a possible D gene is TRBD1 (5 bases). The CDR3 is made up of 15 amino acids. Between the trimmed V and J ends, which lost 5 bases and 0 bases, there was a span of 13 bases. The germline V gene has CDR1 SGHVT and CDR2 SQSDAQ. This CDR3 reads CASSPSSGVNTEAFF. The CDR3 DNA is TGTGCCAGCAGCCCTTCTTCGGGGGTGAACACTGAAGCTTTCTTT.